The clone carrying this T cell receptor (beta chain) was counted many times. This entry comes from a study of spatial heterogeneity in lung cancer. Described time point: blood at routine non-recurrence follow-up after resection. Trimming took 2 bases from V and 0 from J, leaving 6 bases between them. The CDR3 length is 13 residues. From germline, CDR1 is GTSNPN and CDR2 SVGIG (reference sequence). Unique molecular identifiers tagged every individual TCR cDNA molecule. TCRdb reprocessed the 5' RACE reads via MiXCR and lists one record per CDR3 protein. This table has about 110,000 distinct CDR3 sequences, 11% appearing once.

This receptor was identified in a female donor with early-stage non-small cell lung cancer. Sequenced here: PBMCs, sampled at follow-up. The V call is TRBV30, the J call TRBJ2-3; D is unclear. CDR3: CAWSSASTDTQYF. DNA for the CDR3: TGTGCCTGGAGTTCCGCTAGCACAGATACGCAGTATTTT.